This TCR beta chain was found in a study of blood T cells in healthy people across ages. A remark on this clonotype: Its matching antigen is unknown.

Primers used in a second PCR of roughly 7 to 12 cycles were a sample-barcoded 5' primer and a J-beta primer mix. From the 5' RACE reads, TCRdb called clonotypes with MiXCR, one entry per CDR3 protein. In the table there are 1.5 million to 2 million distinct CDR3 sequences, about 50% of which are singletons. Regarding the study as a whole: TCR beta diversity, measured per million T cells, fell in a roughly linear way with age. TCR beta diversity correlated strongly with naive T cell percentage.

The CDR3 totals 14 residues. Germline values: CDR1 MNHEY, CDR2 SVGAGI. The V gene lost 0 bases and the J gene lost 2 bases, with 7 bases spanning the gap. The sequencing input was blood. The origin of this receptor is a woman in her 40s in good health. The V and J genes are TRBV6-5 and TRBJ2-5, with D unresolved. DNA of the CDR3: TGTGCCAGCAGTTACTCGAGACGTCAAGAGACCCAGTACTTC. This encodes CASSYSRRQETQYF.